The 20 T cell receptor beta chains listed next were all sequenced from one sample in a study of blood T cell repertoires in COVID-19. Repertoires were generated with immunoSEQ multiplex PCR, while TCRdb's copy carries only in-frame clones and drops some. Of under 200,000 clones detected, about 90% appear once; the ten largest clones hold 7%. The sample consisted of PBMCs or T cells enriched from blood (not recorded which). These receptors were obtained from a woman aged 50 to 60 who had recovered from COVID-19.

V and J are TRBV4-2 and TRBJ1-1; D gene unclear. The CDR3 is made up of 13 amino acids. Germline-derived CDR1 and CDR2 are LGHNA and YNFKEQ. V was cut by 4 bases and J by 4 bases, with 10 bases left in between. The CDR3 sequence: CASSPPGSTEAFF. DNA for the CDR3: TGTGCCAGCAGCCCGCCCGGGAGCACTGAAGCTTTCTTT.

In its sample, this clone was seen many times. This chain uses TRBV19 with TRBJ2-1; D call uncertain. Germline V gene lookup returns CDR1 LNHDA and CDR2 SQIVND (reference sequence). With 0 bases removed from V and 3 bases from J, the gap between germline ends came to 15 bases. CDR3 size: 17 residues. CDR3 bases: TGTGCCAGTAGTATAGATCGTTACTCCACCGGCTACAATGAGCAGTTCTTC. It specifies CASSIDRYSTGYNEQFF. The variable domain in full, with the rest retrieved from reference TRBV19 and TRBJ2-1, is DGGITQSPKYLFRKEGQNVTLSCEQNLNHDAMYWYRQDPGQGLRLIYYSQIVNDFQKGDIAEGYSVSREKKESFPLTVTSAQKNPTAFYLCASSIDRYSTGYNEQFFGPGTRLTVL.

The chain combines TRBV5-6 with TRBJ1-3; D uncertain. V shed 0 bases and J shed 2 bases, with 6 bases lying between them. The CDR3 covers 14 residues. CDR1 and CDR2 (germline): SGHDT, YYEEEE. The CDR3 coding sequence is TGTGCCAGCAGCTTGGCCGTAACTGGAAACACCATATATTTT. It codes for CASSLAVTGNTIYF.

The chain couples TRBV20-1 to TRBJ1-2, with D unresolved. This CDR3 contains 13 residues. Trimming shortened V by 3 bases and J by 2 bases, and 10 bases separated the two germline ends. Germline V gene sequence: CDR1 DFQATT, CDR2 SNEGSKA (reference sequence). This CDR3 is CSASIDGNYGYTF. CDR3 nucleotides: TGCAGTGCTAGTATTGACGGGAACTATGGCTACACCTTC.

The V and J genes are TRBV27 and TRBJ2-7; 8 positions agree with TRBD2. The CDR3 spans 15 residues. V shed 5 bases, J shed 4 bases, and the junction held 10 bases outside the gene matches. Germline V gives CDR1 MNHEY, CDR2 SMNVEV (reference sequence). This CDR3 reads CASSPTSGEPYEQYF. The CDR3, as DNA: TGTGCCAGCAGTCCCACTAGCGGTGAGCCTTACGAGCAGTACTTC.

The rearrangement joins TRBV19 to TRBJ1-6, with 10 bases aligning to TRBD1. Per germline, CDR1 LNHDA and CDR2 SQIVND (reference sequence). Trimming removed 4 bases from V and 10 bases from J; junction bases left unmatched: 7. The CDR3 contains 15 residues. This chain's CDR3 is CASSSFGTGASPLHF. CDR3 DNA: TGTGCCAGTAGTAGCTTCGGGACAGGGGCCTCACCCCTCCACTTT.

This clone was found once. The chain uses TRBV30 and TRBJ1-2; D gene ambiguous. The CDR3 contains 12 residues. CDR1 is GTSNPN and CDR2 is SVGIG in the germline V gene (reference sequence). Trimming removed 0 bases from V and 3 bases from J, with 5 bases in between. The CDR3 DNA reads TGTGCCTGGAGTGTACTGGACTATGGCTACACCTTC. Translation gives CAWSVLDYGYTF.

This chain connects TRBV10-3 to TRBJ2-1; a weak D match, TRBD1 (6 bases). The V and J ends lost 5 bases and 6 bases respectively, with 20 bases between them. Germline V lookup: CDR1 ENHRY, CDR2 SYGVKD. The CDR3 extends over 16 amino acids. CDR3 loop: CAISPLRGNGANEQFF. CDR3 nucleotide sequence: TGTGCCATCAGTCCCTTGAGGGGGAACGGCGCCAATGAGCAGTTCTTC.

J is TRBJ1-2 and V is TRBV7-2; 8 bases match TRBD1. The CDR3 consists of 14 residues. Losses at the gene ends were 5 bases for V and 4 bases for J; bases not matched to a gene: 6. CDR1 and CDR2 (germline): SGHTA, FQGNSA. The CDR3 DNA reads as TGTGCCAGCAGCCAACAGGGGGTCGGCTATGGCTACACCTTC. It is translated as CASSQQGVGYGYTF.

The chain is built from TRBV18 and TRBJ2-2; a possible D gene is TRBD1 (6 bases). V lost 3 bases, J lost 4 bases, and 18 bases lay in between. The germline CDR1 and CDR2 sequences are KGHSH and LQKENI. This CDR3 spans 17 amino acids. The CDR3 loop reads CASSPLAGAQGTGELFF. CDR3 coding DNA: TGTGCCAGCTCACCCCTGGCAGGGGCGCAGGGCACCGGGGAGCTGTTTTTT. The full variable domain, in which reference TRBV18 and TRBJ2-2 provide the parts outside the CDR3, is NAGVMQNPRHLVRRRGQEARLRCSPMKGHSHVYWYRQLPEEGLKFMVYLQKENIIDESGMPKERFSAEFPKEGPSILRIQQVVRGDSAAYFCASSPLAGAQGTGELFFGEGSRLTVL.

CDR3 sequence (DNA): TGTGCCAGCAGTGACCGACAGGGACCGTACAATGAGCAGTTCTTC. Translating gives CASSDRQGPYNEQFF. The chain combines TRBV25-1 with TRBJ2-1; 7 nucleotides align to TRBD1. J was trimmed by 4 bases and V by 3 bases; bases with no gene match: 6. This CDR3 comprises 15 residues. Germline V gene data show CDR1 as MGHDK and CDR2 as SYGVNS.

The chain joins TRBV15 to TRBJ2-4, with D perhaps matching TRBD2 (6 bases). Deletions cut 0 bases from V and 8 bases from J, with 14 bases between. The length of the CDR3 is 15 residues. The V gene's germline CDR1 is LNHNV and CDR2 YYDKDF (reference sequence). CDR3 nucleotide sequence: TGTGCCACCAGCAGAGATTCTGGGACGGGGGACATTCAGTACTTC. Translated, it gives CATSRDSGTGDIQYF.

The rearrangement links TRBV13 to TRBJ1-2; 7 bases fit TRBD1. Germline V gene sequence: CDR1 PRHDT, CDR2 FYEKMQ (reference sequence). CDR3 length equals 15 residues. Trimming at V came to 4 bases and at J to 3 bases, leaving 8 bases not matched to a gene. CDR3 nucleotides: TGTGCCAGCAGCTCGACAGGGAAAGGATACTATGGCTACACCTTC. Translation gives CASSSTGKGYYGYTF.

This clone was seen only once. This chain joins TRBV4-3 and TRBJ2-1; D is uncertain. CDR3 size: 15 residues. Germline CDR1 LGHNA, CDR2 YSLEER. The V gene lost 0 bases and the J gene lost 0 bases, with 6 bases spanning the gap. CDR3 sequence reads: CASSQDPGSYNEQFF. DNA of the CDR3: TGCGCCAGCAGCCAAGATCCGGGCTCCTACAATGAGCAGTTCTTC.

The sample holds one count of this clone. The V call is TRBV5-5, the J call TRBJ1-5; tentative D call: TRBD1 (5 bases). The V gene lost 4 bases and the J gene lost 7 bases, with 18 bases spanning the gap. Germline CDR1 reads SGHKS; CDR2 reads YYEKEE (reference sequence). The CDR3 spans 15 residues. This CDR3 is CASSPTGGPGQPQHF. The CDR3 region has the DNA TGTGCCAGCAGCCCGACGGGGGGACCTGGGCAGCCCCAGCATTTT.

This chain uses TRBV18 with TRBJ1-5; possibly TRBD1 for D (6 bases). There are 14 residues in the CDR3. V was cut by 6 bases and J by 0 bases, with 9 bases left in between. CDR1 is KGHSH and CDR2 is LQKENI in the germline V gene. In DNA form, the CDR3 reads TGTGCCAGCTCGCAGGGGATTAGCAATCAGCCCCAGCATTTT. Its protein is CASSQGISNQPQHF.

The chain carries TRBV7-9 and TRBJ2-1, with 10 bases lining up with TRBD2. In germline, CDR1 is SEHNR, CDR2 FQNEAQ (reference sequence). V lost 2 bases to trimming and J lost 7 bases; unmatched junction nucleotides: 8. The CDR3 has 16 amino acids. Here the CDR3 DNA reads TGTGCCAGCAGCTTAAGGGCTAGCGGGAGTTATAATGAGCAGTTCTTC. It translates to CASSLRASGSYNEQFF.

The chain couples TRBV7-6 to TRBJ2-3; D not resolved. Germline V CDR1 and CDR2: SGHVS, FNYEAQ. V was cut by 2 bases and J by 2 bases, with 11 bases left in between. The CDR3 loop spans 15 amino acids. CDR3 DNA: TGTGCCAGCAGCTTAATGGCGGCCAACACAGATACGCAGTATTTT. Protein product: CASSLMAANTDTQYF.

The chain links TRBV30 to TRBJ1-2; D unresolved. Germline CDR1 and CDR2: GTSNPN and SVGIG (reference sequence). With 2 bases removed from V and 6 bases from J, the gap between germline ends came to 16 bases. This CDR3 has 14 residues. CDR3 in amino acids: CAWSMLGSGDGYTF. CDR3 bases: TGTGCCTGGAGTATGTTGGGGAGTGGCGATGGCTACACCTTC.

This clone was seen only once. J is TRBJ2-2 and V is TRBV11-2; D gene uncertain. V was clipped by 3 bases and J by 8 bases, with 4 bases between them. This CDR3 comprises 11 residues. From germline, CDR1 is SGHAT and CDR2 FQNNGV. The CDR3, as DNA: TGTGCCAGCAGCTTCCGGGGGGAGCTGTTTTTT. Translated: CASSFRGELFF.